The source of this T cell receptor beta chain is a study of CXCR3-negative and CXCR3-positive naive CD8 T cells. Concerning this clonotype itself: Its antigen is not identified.

This CDR3 has 13 residues. Germline V gene sequence: CDR1 SNHLY, CDR2 FYNNEI. By phenotype, naive CD8+ T cells were CD45RO-CCR7+CD27+CD95-. UMI-labeled 5' RACE TRB cDNA libraries were prepared from the cells. After re-calling the 5' RACE reads, TCRdb lists one entry per CDR3 protein, DNA absent. The sample includes 20,000 to 30,000 distinct CDR3 sequences. Study results and limitations: Naive subsets did not differ in surface CD5, and the authors estimated TCR strength using properties of the TRB CDR3. The study found more hydrophobic TRB CDR3s in CXCR3-positive naive cells than in CXCR3-negative naive cells.

The chain is built from TRBV2 and TRBJ2-7; TCRdb's D call of TRBD1 is untestable without DNA. The clonotype was recovered from a human donor in good health. Some clones in this sample may be carry-over from other donors' samples. Sequencing was carried out using naive CXCR3- CD8+ T cells from blood. Subset defined: CD45RO-CCR7+CD27+CD95- naive CD8+ T cells lacking CXCR3 (TNR3-). The CDR3 is CASSEGEWYEQYF.